This TCR beta chain was recorded in a study of vaccination effects on CD4 cells after COVID-19. Study overall: The vaccine given was either BNT162b2 or mRNA-1273, in two doses. Study outcomes and limitations: Researchers reported few convalescent patients and no early post-infection timepoints in the study.

Sequencing was preceded by expansion of antigen-specific CD4+ T cells with viral peptide pools in the ViraFEST assay. A 10-day culture period preceded the isolation of CD4+ T cells. The healthy vaccine recipients, who had no prior SARS-CoV-2 infection, showed negative nucleocapsid antibodies. Each culture well received a few million PBMC. These cells were then cultured in IMDM with 10 IU/ml IL-2 and 8.5 to 10 ug/ml peptides. Days 3 and 7 were when half the medium was replaced with IL-2 medium. Profiling relied on immunoSEQ multiplex PCR, and the TCRdb table lists in-frame clones only, not all of them. Of some 31,000 clones listed, 73% are singletons. The V and J ends lost 5 bases and 2 bases respectively, with 9 bases between them. CDR1 and CDR2 (germline): SEHNR, FQNEAQ (reference sequence). The CDR3 has 13 amino acids. This clone has only a few counts. The antigen is undetermined.

Material: CD4+ T cells from PBMCs cultured with HCoV-OC43 spike peptides, obtained before COVID-19 vaccination. Stated subset: HCoV-OC43 spike overlapping peptide pool stimulation. The clonotype originates from a human donor who received a COVID-19 vaccine. The rearrangement joins TRBV7-9 to TRBJ2-5, with D hard to call. The CDR3 region has the DNA TGTGCCAGCAGCCGCTCAGGTCAAGAGACCCAGTACTTC. Its protein is CASSRSGQETQYF.